This T cell receptor beta chain is drawn from a study of cytomegalovirus exposure and HLA in healthy donors. The study's findings and limits: As confirmed in vitro, a few CMV-associated chains were specific for CMV antigens. Across donors, sequencing depth was assumed by presence/absence analyses to be roughly uniform.

Worth noting for this clone: Its antigen is still unknown.

Amplification used 60 Vbeta primers and 13 Jbeta primers. Clones were sequenced by immunoSEQ multiplex PCR, and TCRdb holds only the in-frame ones, with some missing. The repertoire holds around 200,000 clones, approximately 80% seen once, with 1.4% in the top ten. The CDR3 has 16 residues. V lost 3 bases and J 4 bases, leaving 15 bases between the germline ends. Germline CDR1 SGHVS, CDR2 FNYEAQ. The chain has TRBV7-6 and TRBJ2-2; TRBD1 might be the D (7 bases). The sequence was collected from a girl between 10 and 17 years old in good health and CMV-seronegative. The specimen was PBMCs. This chain's CDR3 is CASSFGGQTSTGELFF. CDR3 sequence (DNA): TGTGCCAGCAGCTTCGGGGGACAGACATCCACCGGGGAGCTGTTTTTT.